This T cell receptor beta chain was retrieved from a study of cytomegalovirus exposure and HLA in healthy donors. The germline CDR1 and CDR2 sequences are MNHEY and SMNVEV (reference sequence). The CDR3 extends over 13 amino acids. Trimming removed 5 bases from V and 5 bases from J; junction bases left unmatched: 4. The PCR used 60 Vbeta and 13 Jbeta primers. Measured with immunoSEQ multiplex PCR; TCRdb has only the in-frame clones, and not every one. The table lists tens of thousands of clones, around three quarters of them singletons. The chain couples TRBV27 to TRBJ1-1; TRBD1 matches 8 bases. The source material was PBMCs. This clonotype was obtained from a man younger than 35 in good health and CMV-seropositive. This CDR3 reads CASSQTGETEAFF. As DNA, the CDR3 is TGTGCCAGCAGTCAGACAGGGGAAACTGAAGCTTTCTTT.